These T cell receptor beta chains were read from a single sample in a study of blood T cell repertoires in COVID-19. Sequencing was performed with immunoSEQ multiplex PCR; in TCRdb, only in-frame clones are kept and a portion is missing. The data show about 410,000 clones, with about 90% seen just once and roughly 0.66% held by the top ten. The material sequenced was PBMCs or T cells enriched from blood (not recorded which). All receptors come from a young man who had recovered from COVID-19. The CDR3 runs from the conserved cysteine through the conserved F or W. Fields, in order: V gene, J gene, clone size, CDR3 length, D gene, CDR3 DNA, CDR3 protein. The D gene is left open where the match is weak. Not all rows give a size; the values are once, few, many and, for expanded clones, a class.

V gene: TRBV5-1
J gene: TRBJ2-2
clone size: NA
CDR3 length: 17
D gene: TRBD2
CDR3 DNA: TGCGCCAGCAGCAAATTAGCGGGAGTGAGGAACACCGGGGAGCTGTTTTTT
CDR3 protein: CASSKLAGVRNTGELFF

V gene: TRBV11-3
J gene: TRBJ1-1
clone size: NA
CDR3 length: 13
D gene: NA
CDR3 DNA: TGTGCCAGCAGCCCGCGGGGGGATACTGAAGCTTTCTTT
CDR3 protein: CASSPRGDTEAFF

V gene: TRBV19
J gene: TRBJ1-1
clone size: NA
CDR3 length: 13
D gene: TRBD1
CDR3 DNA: TGTGCCAGTAGCCAAAGGGGGACAGGGCTCATTTTCTTT
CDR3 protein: CASSQRGTGLIFF

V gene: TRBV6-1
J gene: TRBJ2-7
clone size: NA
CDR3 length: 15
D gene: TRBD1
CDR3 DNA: TGTGCCAGCAGTGAAGTGACAGGGGATGGGAACGAGCAGTACTTC
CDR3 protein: CASSEVTGDGNEQYF

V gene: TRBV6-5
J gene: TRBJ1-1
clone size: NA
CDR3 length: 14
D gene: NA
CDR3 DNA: TGTGCCAGCAGTTCCCACCTGCAGGCCCTTGAAGCTTTCTTT
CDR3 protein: CASSSHLQALEAFF

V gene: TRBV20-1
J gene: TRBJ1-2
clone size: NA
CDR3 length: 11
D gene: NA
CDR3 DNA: TGCAGAGTGCAGGGGAACGAGGGCTACACCTTC
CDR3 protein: CRVQGNEGYTF

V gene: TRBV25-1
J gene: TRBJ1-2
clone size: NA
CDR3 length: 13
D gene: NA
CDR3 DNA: TGTGCCAGCAGTGAACGAGCCGGGAATGGCTACACCTTC
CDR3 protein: CASSERAGNGYTF

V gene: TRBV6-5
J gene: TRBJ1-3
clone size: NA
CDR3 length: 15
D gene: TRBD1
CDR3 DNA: TGTGCCAGCAGTACCAGGGGGAGCTCTGGAAACACCATATATTTT
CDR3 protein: CASSTRGSSGNTIYF

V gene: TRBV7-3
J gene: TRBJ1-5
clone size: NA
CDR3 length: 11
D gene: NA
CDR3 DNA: TGTGCCAGCAGCCTTAATCAGCCCCAGCATTTT
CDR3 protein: CASSLNQPQHF

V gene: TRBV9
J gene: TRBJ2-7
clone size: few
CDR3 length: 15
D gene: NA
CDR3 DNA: TGTGCCAGCAGCCTTGATTCGAGGGTAGCGACTAAGCAGTACTTC
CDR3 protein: CASSLDSRVATKQYF

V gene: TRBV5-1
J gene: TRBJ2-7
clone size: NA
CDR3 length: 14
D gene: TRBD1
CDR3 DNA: TGCGCCAGCAGCTTGGGCGACAGGGGATACGAGCAGTACTTC
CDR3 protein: CASSLGDRGYEQYF

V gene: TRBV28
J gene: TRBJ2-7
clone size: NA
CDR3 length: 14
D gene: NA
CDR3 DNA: TGTGCCAGCATGTCGAAACGGGGGTCCTACGAGCAGTACTTC
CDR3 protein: CASMSKRGSYEQYF

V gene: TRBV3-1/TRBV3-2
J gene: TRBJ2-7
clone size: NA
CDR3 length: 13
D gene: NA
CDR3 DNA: TGTGCCAGCAGCGGGCCGATAGCCTACGAGCAGTACTTC
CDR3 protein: CASSGPIAYEQYF

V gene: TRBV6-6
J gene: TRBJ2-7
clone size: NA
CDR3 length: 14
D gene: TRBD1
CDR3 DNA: TGTGCCAGCAGTGACGGGGACAGGGTCCCCGAGCAGTACTTC
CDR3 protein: CASSDGDRVPEQYF

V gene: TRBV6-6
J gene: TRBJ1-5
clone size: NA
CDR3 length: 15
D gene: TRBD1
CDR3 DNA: TGTGCCAGCAGATCCGGGACAGAAATCAATCAGCCCCAGCATTTT
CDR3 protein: CASRSGTEINQPQHF

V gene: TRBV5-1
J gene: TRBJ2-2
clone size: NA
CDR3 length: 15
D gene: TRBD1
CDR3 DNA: TGCGCCAGCAGCCCACGGACAGGGAACACCGGGGAGCTGTTTTTT
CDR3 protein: CASSPRTGNTGELFF

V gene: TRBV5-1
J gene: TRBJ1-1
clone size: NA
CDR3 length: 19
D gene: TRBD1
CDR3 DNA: TGCGCCAGCAGATATACATTGCGGGGACAGGGCCTCGTAGGGACTGAAGCTTTCTTT
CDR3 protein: CASRYTLRGQGLVGTEAFF

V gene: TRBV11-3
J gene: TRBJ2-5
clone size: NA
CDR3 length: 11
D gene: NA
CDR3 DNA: TGTGCCAGCAGCCAGGGAGAGACCCAGTACTTC
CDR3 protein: CASSQGETQYF

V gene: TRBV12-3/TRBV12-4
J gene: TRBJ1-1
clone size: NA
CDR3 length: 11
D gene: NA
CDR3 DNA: TGTGCCAGCAGCTATTCCACTGAAGCTTTCTTT
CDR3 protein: CASSYSTEAFF

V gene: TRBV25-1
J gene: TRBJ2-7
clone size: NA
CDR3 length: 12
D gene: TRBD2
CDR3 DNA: TGTGCCAGCGGGACTAGCTCCTACGAGCAGTACTTC
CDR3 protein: CASGTSSYEQYF

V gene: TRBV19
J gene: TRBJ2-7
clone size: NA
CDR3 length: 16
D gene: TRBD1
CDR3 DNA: TGTGCCAGTAGTGTCCCGGGGACAGGGGTCTCCTACGAGCAGTACTTC
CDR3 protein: CASSVPGTGVSYEQYF

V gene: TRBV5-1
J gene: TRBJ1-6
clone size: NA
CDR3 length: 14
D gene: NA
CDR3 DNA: TGCGCCAGCAGCTTGGCAGGGGACAATTCACCCCTCCACTTT
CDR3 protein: CASSLAGDNSPLHF

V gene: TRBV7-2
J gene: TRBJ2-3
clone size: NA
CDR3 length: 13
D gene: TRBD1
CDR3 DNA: TGTGCCAGCAGGGGGACAGTCCATAGTACGCAGTATTTT
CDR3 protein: CASRGTVHSTQYF